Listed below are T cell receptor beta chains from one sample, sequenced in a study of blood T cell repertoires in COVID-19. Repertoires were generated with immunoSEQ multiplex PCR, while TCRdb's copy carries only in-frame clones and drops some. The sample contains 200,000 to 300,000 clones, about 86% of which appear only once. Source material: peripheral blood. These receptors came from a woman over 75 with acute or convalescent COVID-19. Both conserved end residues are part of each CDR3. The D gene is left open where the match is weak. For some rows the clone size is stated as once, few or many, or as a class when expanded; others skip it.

DNA: TGTGCCAGCAGTCCCGGACGGGACAGGGTTGGCTACACCTTC; CDR3: CASSPGRDRVGYTF; size: NA; J: TRBJ1-2; V: TRBV2; D: TRBD1
DNA: TGTGCCAGCAGTTACTCGGGGACAGGGGGCGGCGGCTACACCTTC; CDR3: CASSYSGTGGGGYTF; size: NA; J: TRBJ1-2; V: TRBV6-6; D: TRBD1
DNA: TGTGCCAGCAGGGGACAGGGGTTCAATGAGCAGTTCTTC; CDR3: CASRGQGFNEQFF; size: NA; J: TRBJ2-1; V: TRBV12-3/TRBV12-4; D: TRBD1
DNA: TGCGCCAGCAGCTTGGATAGGGGCTTGGCAACAGATACGCAGTATTTT; CDR3: CASSLDRGLATDTQYF; size: NA; J: TRBJ2-3; V: TRBV5-1; D: NA
DNA: TGTGCCAGCAGCCAACTAGGGGGCTCGATCGAAGCTTTCTTT; CDR3: CASSQLGGSIEAFF; size: NA; J: TRBJ1-1; V: TRBV14; D: TRBD1
DNA: TGTGCCAGCAGCGGGACAGCGGGGGGGCTTCCCAATGAGCAGTTCTTC; CDR3: CASSGTAGGLPNEQFF; size: NA; J: TRBJ2-1; V: TRBV9; D: TRBD2
DNA: TGTGCCAGCTCACCACAAGTCCCAGGGGTAGAGGGCAATCAGCCCCAGCATTTT; CDR3: CASSPQVPGVEGNQPQHF; size: few; J: TRBJ1-5; V: TRBV18; D: NA
DNA: TGTGCCAGCAGTTTATGGGGGGCATCTAATGAAAAACTGTTTTTT; CDR3: CASSLWGASNEKLFF; size: NA; J: TRBJ1-4; V: TRBV28; D: NA
DNA: TGTGCCATCAGTGACAGGATTGAAGCTTTCTTT; CDR3: CAISDRIEAFF; size: NA; J: TRBJ1-1; V: TRBV10-3; D: NA
DNA: TGCAGCGTGAAGATCGGGACAGGGGGTACAGATACGCAGTATTTT; CDR3: CSVKIGTGGTDTQYF; size: NA; J: TRBJ2-3; V: TRBV29-1; D: TRBD1
DNA: TGTGCCATCAGAACCGGGACAGGGGGCTCCTACAATGAGCAGTTCTTC; CDR3: CAIRTGTGGSYNEQFF; size: NA; J: TRBJ2-1; V: TRBV10-3; D: TRBD1
DNA: TGTGCCAGCTCACGGACTAGCGGGGCTGTAAATGAGCAGTTCTTC; CDR3: CASSRTSGAVNEQFF; size: NA; J: TRBJ2-1; V: TRBV18; D: TRBD2
DNA: TGTGCCAGCAGTTTAACAGGGTACGGTGGCTACACCTTC; CDR3: CASSLTGYGGYTF; size: NA; J: TRBJ1-2; V: TRBV12-3/TRBV12-4; D: NA
DNA: TGTGCCAGCACCCTCGTGGCGCCCAGGCCCGCTGAAGCTTTCTTT; CDR3: CASTLVAPRPAEAFF; size: NA; J: TRBJ1-1; V: TRBV6-5; D: NA
DNA: TGTGCCAGCAGTTACTGGGGGACTAGCGGGGAAGCCTTGACAGATACGCAGTATTTT; CDR3: CASSYWGTSGEALTDTQYF; size: NA; J: TRBJ2-3; V: TRBV6-2/TRBV6-3; D: TRBD2
DNA: TGCGCCAGCAGTGAGGGGGACAGGGTCAATCAGCCCCAGCATTTT; CDR3: CASSEGDRVNQPQHF; size: NA; J: TRBJ1-5; V: TRBV10-2; D: TRBD1